The 28 T cell receptor beta chains below come from one sample, sequenced in a study of shared clonotypes between healthy human individuals. Profiled with immunoSEQ multiplex PCR; TCRdb holds only in-frame clones, not every one. The table includes under 650,000 clones, roughly 95% detected once. Sequenced input: naive CD4+ T cells sorted from blood. Described subset: CD45RA+ positively selected. All receptors come from a woman aged 25 to 39 in good health.

Note on this clone: This sample also contains other DNA sequences that code for the same CDR3. The CDR3 DNA sequence: TGTGCCAGCTCACCGAGGGGAGGGAACACTGAAGCTTTCTTT. It is translated as CASSPRGGNTEAFF. The chain recombines TRBV18 with TRBJ1-1; D might be TRBD1 (5 bases). The V gene's germline CDR1 is KGHSH and CDR2 LQKENI. V gave up 3 bases and J gave up 1 base, with 9 bases separating them. This CDR3 is 14 amino acids long.

The V and J genes are TRBV28 and TRBJ1-1; 8 nucleotides match TRBD1. With 5 bases clipped from V and 3 bases from J, the junction kept 8 bases outside the gene matches. This CDR3 is built from 15 residues. CDR1 MDHEN and CDR2 SYDVKM come from the germline V gene. In nucleotides, the CDR3 is TGTGCCAGCAGTGCCGCGGACAGGGTGTACACTGAAGCTTTCTTT. It encodes CASSAADRVYTEAFF.

The V call is TRBV7-9, the J call TRBJ2-1; 7 positions agree with TRBD1. Germline loops: CDR1 SEHNR, CDR2 FQNEAQ (reference sequence). CDR3 length: 17 residues. Trimming removed 5 bases from V and 3 bases from J; junction bases left unmatched: 13. The CDR3 bases are TGTGCCAGCAGCCCTAAAAGGTCCGGGACAGACTACAATGAGCAGTTCTTC. It encodes CASSPKRSGTDYNEQFF.

The V and J genes are TRBV11-2 and TRBJ2-5; no reliable D call. The J call could be wrong; TRBJ2-7 is a better fit for the DNA end. Germline loops: CDR1 SGHAT, CDR2 FQNNGV. The CDR3 has 13 amino acids. In DNA form, the CDR3 reads TGTGCCAGCAGCTTACCGCAAGTCTACGAGCAGTACTTC. Amino acids: CASSLPQVYEQYF.

The gene calls are TRBV6-5 and TRBJ2-1; 8 positions match TRBD2. Trimming cost V 4 bases and J 10 bases; bases outside gene matches: 9. CDR1 is MNHEY and CDR2 is SVGAGI in the germline V gene. CDR3 length: 14 residues. The DNA of the CDR3 is TGTGCCAGCAGTTTCGGGGTCGGGGGGGAGGAGCAGTTCTTC. Its protein product is CASSFGVGGEEQFF.

This chain links TRBV5-4 with TRBJ1-1; D is unclear. Germline lookup yields CDR1 SGHNT and CDR2 YYREEE (reference sequence). CDR3 length: 12 residues. Trimming left V 0 bases short and J 8 bases short, with 8 bases between. CDR3 loop: CASSLEFSEAFF. CDR3 DNA sequence: TGTGCCAGCAGCTTGGAATTTTCAGAAGCTTTCTTT.

The genes are TRBV5-1 and TRBJ2-1; 8 bases align to TRBD2. The junction had 2 bases not matched to a gene; V was cut back by 0 bases and J by 3 bases. The CDR3 spans 15 residues. The germline CDR1 and CDR2 sequences are SGHRS and YFSETQ. CDR3 bases: TGCGCCAGCAGCTTGGCTCTAGCGGGCTACAATGAGCAGTTCTTC. Its protein is CASSLALAGYNEQFF.

This sequence joins TRBV5-1 and TRBJ1-1; no clear D gene. Germline V gives CDR1 SGHRS, CDR2 YFSETQ. The CDR3 runs to 15 residues. V was cut by 2 bases and J by 3 bases, with 14 bases left in between. CDR3: CASSFISLEDTEAFF. The CDR3 DNA reads TGCGCCAGCAGCTTTATTAGTTTGGAAGACACTGAAGCTTTCTTT.

V gene TRBV7-9 combines with J gene TRBJ1-6, with D unclear. CDR1 is SEHNR and CDR2 is FQNEAQ in the germline V gene (reference sequence). V lost 1 base, J lost 7 bases, and 11 bases lay in between. This CDR3 contains 15 residues. CDR3 sequence reads: CASSLEGGLNSPLHF. CDR3 nucleotides: TGTGCCAGCAGCTTAGAAGGAGGCTTGAATTCACCCCTCCACTTT.

The chain couples TRBV11-2 to TRBJ2-7; TRBD1 matches at 9 bases. The CDR3 length is 15 residues. With 2 bases clipped from V and 4 bases from J, the junction kept 6 bases outside the gene matches. Germline V CDR1 and CDR2: SGHAT, FQNNGV. The CDR3 protein is CASSLRDRGIYEQYF. Here the CDR3 DNA reads TGTGCCAGCAGCTTAAGAGACAGGGGGATTTACGAGCAGTACTTC.

This chain uses TRBV5-1 with TRBJ2-7; 8 bases are shared with TRBD1. CDR1 and CDR2 (germline): SGHRS, YFSETQ. The V segment lost 4 bases and the J segment 3 bases; nucleotides outside the gene matches: 9. The CDR3 consists of 15 residues. CDR3 in amino acids: CASSARGQGVYEQYF. CDR3 coding DNA: TGCGCCAGCAGCGCCCGCGGACAGGGAGTCTACGAGCAGTACTTC.

V and J are TRBV7-2 and TRBJ2-3; D is unresolved. Per germline, CDR1 SGHTA and CDR2 FQGNSA. The ends were cut back, 5 bases at V and 7 bases at J, with 7 bases in the middle. The CDR3 covers 11 residues. The CDR3 sequence: CASSVVNTQYF. DNA of the CDR3: TGTGCCAGCAGCGTAGTAAATACGCAGTATTTT.

The V and J genes are TRBV5-1 and TRBJ1-1; D perhaps matches TRBD1 (5 bases). The germline gives CDR1 SGHRS, CDR2 YFSETQ. The length of the CDR3 is 15 residues. V lost 0 bases and J lost 4, with 13 bases in between. This CDR3 reads CASSLAGGGTTEAFF. Here the CDR3 DNA reads TGCGCCAGCAGCTTGGCCGGAGGAGGGACCACTGAAGCTTTCTTT.

The rearrangement joins TRBV18 to TRBJ2-2, with unresolved D. The V gene lost 2 bases and the J gene lost 0 bases, with 10 bases spanning the gap. The CDR3 is made up of 16 amino acids. Germline V gene sequence: CDR1 KGHSH, CDR2 LQKENI. The chain's CDR3 is CASSPIAIANTGELFF. The CDR3 DNA is TGTGCCAGCTCACCAATTGCGATCGCGAACACCGGGGAGCTGTTTTTT.

The V gene is TRBV28, the J gene TRBJ1-1; weak D call: TRBD1 (5 bases). CDR1 and CDR2 (germline): MDHEN, SYDVKM. This CDR3 comprises 15 residues. Trimming took 5 bases from V and 6 from J, leaving 19 bases between them. The CDR3 reads CASSPPGSGWAEAFF. In DNA form, the CDR3 reads TGTGCCAGCAGTCCCCCGGGCTCAGGGTGGGCTGAAGCTTTCTTT. The full variable domain, rest sourced from reference TRBV28 and TRBJ1-1, is DVKVTQSSRYLVKRTGEKVFLECVQDMDHENMFWYRQDPGLGLRLIYFSYDVKMKEKGDIPEGYSVSREKKERFSLILESASTNQTSMYLCASSPPGSGWAEAFFGQGTRLTVV.

The rearrangement links TRBV5-1 to TRBJ2-3, with D perhaps TRBD2 (6 bases). CDR1 and CDR2 from the germline V gene are SGHRS and YFSETQ. V was shortened by 1 base and J by 0 bases, with 12 bases between the two germline ends. This CDR3 comprises 16 residues. The CDR3 sequence is CASSLNSGTSTDTQYF. CDR3 in DNA: TGCGCCAGCAGCTTGAATAGCGGTACTAGCACAGATACGCAGTATTTT.

V gene TRBV5-5 combines with J gene TRBJ1-1; no definite D call. Germline V gene sequence: CDR1 SGHKS, CDR2 YYEKEE (reference sequence). The ends were cut back, 2 bases at V and 1 base at J, with 6 bases in the middle. The CDR3 covers 13 residues. The CDR3 DNA is TGTGCCAGCAGCTTTAGAGGGAACACTGAAGCTTTCTTT. Translated: CASSFRGNTEAFF.

This chain connects TRBV5-4 to TRBJ2-2; TRBD1 matches 8 bases. The V segment lost 0 bases and the J segment 5 bases; nucleotides outside the gene matches: 6. The CDR3 contains 16 residues. Looked up from germline, CDR1 is SGHNT and CDR2 is YYREEE (reference sequence). The CDR3 sequence: CASSLGTTGGTGELFF. The CDR3 DNA follows: TGTGCCAGCAGCTTGGGTACCACAGGGGGAACCGGGGAGCTGTTTTTT. Combining the CDR3 with reference TRBV5-4 and TRBJ2-2 gives the whole variable domain ETGVTQSPTHLIKTRGQQVTLRCSSQSGHNTVSWYQQALGQGPQFIFQYYREEENGRGNFPPRFSGLQFPNYSSELNVNALELDDSALYLCASSLGTTGGTGELFFGEGSRLTVL.

The chain recombines TRBV10-2 with TRBJ2-7, with TRBD2 identical over 10 bases. This CDR3 contains 15 residues. CDR1 and CDR2 (germline): WSHSY, SAAADI. V lost 6 bases to trimming and J lost 4 bases; unmatched junction nucleotides: 9. CDR3 nucleotide sequence: TGCGCCAGCAGACAGACCGGGACTAGCGATTACGAGCAGTACTTC. Protein sequence: CASRQTGTSDYEQYF.

The J gene is TRBJ2-1, the V gene TRBV7-2; the match to TRBD2 covers 8 bases. This CDR3 is 18 amino acids long. V shed 4 bases and J 0 bases; nucleotides not matched to a gene: 11. Germline lookup yields CDR1 SGHTA and CDR2 FQGNSA. Here the CDR3 reads CASSSPVSGKSSYNEQFF. DNA for the CDR3: TGTGCCAGCAGCTCGCCTGTTAGCGGGAAAAGCTCCTACAATGAGCAGTTCTTC.

This chain connects TRBV28 to TRBJ2-7; unclear D gene. Per germline, CDR1 MDHEN and CDR2 SYDVKM. Trimming left V 5 bases short and J 6 bases short, with 11 bases between. The CDR3 contains 12 residues. The CDR3 is CASSPPNREQYF. As DNA, the CDR3 is TGTGCCAGCAGTCCACCAAATCGCGAGCAGTACTTC. The whole variable domain, filled in from reference TRBV28 and TRBJ2-7, reads DVKVTQSSRYLVKRTGEKVFLECVQDMDHENMFWYRQDPGLGLRLIYFSYDVKMKEKGDIPEGYSVSREKKERFSLILESASTNQTSMYLCASSPPNREQYFGPGTRLTVT.

This chain uses TRBV5-1 with TRBJ2-3, with D perhaps matching TRBD1 or TRBD2 (5 bases each). The CDR3 has 15 amino acids. Germline-derived CDR1 and CDR2 are SGHRS and YFSETQ. Trimming took 3 bases from V and 3 from J, leaving 14 bases between them. The CDR3 coding sequence is TGCGCCAGCAGCTGGGGCTGGGGCGGGACAGATACGCAGTATTTT. Translating it yields CASSWGWGGTDTQYF.

The gene calls are TRBV5-4 and TRBJ2-3, with 7 bases that match TRBD2. In germline, CDR1 is SGHNT, CDR2 YYREEE (reference sequence). V gave up 2 bases and J gave up 4 bases; unmatched junction bases: 7. This CDR3 has 15 amino acids. CDR3 region: CASSLFKGRADTQYF. The CDR3 DNA reads TGTGCCAGCAGCTTATTTAAGGGGAGGGCAGATACGCAGTATTTT.

The chain recombines TRBV2 with TRBJ1-5; the D is unclear. Trimming stripped 3 bases from V and 5 bases from J, with 11 bases between. CDR3 length: 14 amino acids. Germline V CDR1 and CDR2: SNHLY, FYNNEI. The CDR3 bases are TGTGCCAGCAGTGAGACTTACTCGGATCAGCCCCAGCATTTT. Its translation is CASSETYSDQPQHF. Full variable domain (remainder filled in from reference TRBV2 and TRBJ1-5): EPEVTQTPSHQVTQMGQEVILRCVPISNHLYFYWYRQILGQKVEFLVSFYNNEISEKSEIFDDQFSVERPDGSNFTLKIRSTKLEDSAMYFCASSETYSDQPQHFGDGTRLSIL.

The rearrangement links TRBV2 to TRBJ1-5; the D is unclear. Germline lookup yields CDR1 SNHLY and CDR2 FYNNEI. Trimming removed 6 bases from V and 0 bases from J, with 12 bases in between. The CDR3 spans 15 residues. The chain's CDR3 is CASREVGISNQPQHF. The CDR3 nucleotides read TGTGCCAGCAGGGAGGTGGGGATTAGCAATCAGCCCCAGCATTTT. The whole variable domain, filled in from reference TRBV2 and TRBJ1-5, reads EPEVTQTPSHQVTQMGQEVILRCVPISNHLYFYWYRQILGQKVEFLVSFYNNEISEKSEIFDDQFSVERPDGSNFTLKIRSTKLEDSAMYFCASREVGISNQPQHFGDGTRLSIL.

This chain connects TRBV7-6 to TRBJ2-7, with D unclear. The CDR3 length is 13 residues. Germline V gives CDR1 SGHVS, CDR2 FNYEAQ. V was cut by 3 bases and J by 4 bases, with 10 bases left in between. The CDR3 sequence: CASSLGSPYEQYF. DNA for the CDR3: TGTGCCAGCAGCTTGGGCTCCCCATACGAGCAGTACTTC.

The V gene is TRBV7-3, the J gene TRBJ2-1; D is perhaps TRBD2 (6 bases). This CDR3 has 13 amino acids. Per germline, CDR1 SGHTA and CDR2 FQGTGA. Trimming removed 5 bases from V and 4 bases from J, with 9 bases in between. For the CDR3, the DNA is TGTGCCAGCAGCGCAGGGACTTACAATGAGCAGTTCTTC. Residues: CASSAGTYNEQFF.

The rearrangement joins TRBV10-1 to TRBJ1-1; D remains unclear. Germline values: CDR1 WNHNN, CDR2 SYGVQD (reference sequence). This CDR3 spans 15 amino acids. V was cut by 3 bases and J by 1 base, with 12 bases left in between. The CDR3 nucleotides read TGCGCCAGCAGTGAAAAGGGCCGTCCGAACACTGAAGCTTTCTTT. It encodes CASSEKGRPNTEAFF.